These 3 T cell receptor beta chains were sequenced from one sample in a study of cytomegalovirus exposure and HLA in healthy donors. PCR employed 60 Vbeta and 13 Jbeta primers. Repertoires were generated with immunoSEQ multiplex PCR, while TCRdb's copy carries only in-frame clones and drops some. The sample carries about 160,000 clones, 60% to 80% recorded once. The sequenced material came from PBMCs. The source of these receptors is a woman between 45 and 65 years old in good health and CMV-seropositive.

The chain carries TRBV9 and TRBJ2-3; perhaps TRBD1 as D (7 bases). Germline CDR1 and CDR2: SGDLS and YYNGEE. V was pared by 0 bases and J by 5 bases, with 16 bases between. CDR3 length: 16 amino acids. The CDR3 loop reads CASSVGGGGRGDTQYF. The DNA of the CDR3 is TGTGCCAGCAGCGTAGGAGGAGGGGGCAGAGGAGATACGCAGTATTTT.

The chain recombines TRBV5-6 with TRBJ2-5, with 7 positions matching TRBD2. V was pared by 1 base and J by 5 bases, with 11 bases of the junction left unmatched. This CDR3 is built from 16 residues. Germline V lookup: CDR1 SGHDT, CDR2 YYEEEE. This CDR3 is CASSLLRGGPVETQYF. The CDR3, as DNA: TGTGCCAGCAGCTTGCTGCGGGGAGGGCCCGTGGAGACCCAGTACTTC.

The genes are TRBV4-2 and TRBJ1-1; D gene uncertain. CDR3 size: 14 residues. In germline, CDR1 is LGHNA, CDR2 YNFKEQ. Trimming took off 0 bases at V and 1 base at J, with 6 bases between the two ends. CDR3 coding DNA: TGTGCCAGCAGCCAAGATCCGGGGAACACTGAAGCTTTCTTT. Translated, it gives CASSQDPGNTEAFF.